Described below is a single T cell receptor (beta chain) sequence and its context. Its antigen is not identified. Germline CDR1 and CDR2: MNHNS and SASEGT. V lost 2 bases to trimming and J lost 1 base, with 11 bases between them. The CDR3 runs to 15 residues. A library of TCRbeta sequences, prepared with unique molecular identifiers, was generated. Using its own MiXCR run on the PCR reads, TCRdb lists one record per CDR3 protein. Altogether around 180,000 distinct CDR3 sequences are present, roughly 10% being singletons, with the ten largest covering about 12%. These data come from a study of T-cell reconstitution after alpha-beta-depleted transplantation in children. Broader study findings: After one year, T-cell counts and TCRbeta diversity mostly came from new T cells. Surviving recipient T cells and thymic progenitors underlay high day-60 TCRbeta diversity in some patients. Expanded graft clones numbering several hundred reportedly gave rise to alpha-beta T cells about two months after transplant.

The sequence came from a boy between 2 and 15 years old with acute myeloid leukemia, due to receive a stem cell transplant. The sequencing used PBMCs, collected before TCRalphabeta/CD19-depleted stem cell transplant. The chain has TRBV6-1 and TRBJ1-2, with D possibly being TRBD1 (5 bases). The CDR3 loop is CASSEIRGDNYGYTF. CDR3 DNA: TGTGCCAGCAGTGAAATACGGGGGGATAACTATGGCTACACCTTC.